A single TCR beta chain is shown here with its context. Antigen specificity is unknown. The sample originates from a study of cytomegalovirus exposure and HLA in healthy donors. The germline V gene encodes CDR1 SGHRS and CDR2 YFSETQ. The CDR3 consists of 14 residues. Primers: 60 Vbeta forward and 13 Jbeta reverse. Generated by immunoSEQ multiplex PCR, the TCRdb table keeps only in-frame clones and is missing some. Found here are roughly 150,000 clones, about 70% of them singletons; the top ten hold roughly 2%. Study-level results: In an earlier analysis, productive rearrangement rates for most beta V segments clustered near 87% or 30%.

This chain links TRBV5-1 with TRBJ2-2; a weak D match, TRBD1 (5 bases). The clonotype was recovered from a woman in her thirties or forties in good health and CMV-seronegative. Sequences were obtained from PBMCs. CDR3 in amino acids: CSSGLLANTGELFF. The CDR3 DNA follows: TGCTCATCAGGGCTTCTCGCGAACACCGGGGAGCTGTTTTTT.